This T cell receptor beta chain was sequenced during a study of cytomegalovirus exposure and HLA in healthy donors. The V and J ends lost 3 bases and 2 bases respectively, with 20 bases between them. The CDR3 spans 17 residues. Germline V CDR1 and CDR2: SGHRS, YFSETQ. PCR employed 60 Vbeta and 13 Jbeta primers. Sequenced by immunoSEQ multiplex PCR; TCRdb stores in-frame clones only, minus some. This table holds approximately 130,000 clones, 75% to 90% found once. The sequenced sample was PBMCs. This rearrangement joins TRBV5-1 to TRBJ1-2; D gene unclear. This sequence was found in a woman in her 30s in good health and CMV-seropositive. The CDR3 spells CASSSGGGPSGNYGYTF. In DNA, the CDR3 is TGCGCCAGCAGCTCGGGAGGCGGGCCCTCAGGCAACTATGGCTACACCTTC.